The next 9 T cell receptor beta chains were all read from a single sample in a study of blood T cell repertoires in COVID-19. Only in-frame clones appear in the TCRdb table, and some are missing; sequencing was by immunoSEQ multiplex PCR. The repertoire holds roughly 80,000 clones, with around 84% as singletons. The sample was peripheral blood. These TCRs come from a man over 45 with acute or convalescent COVID-19.

The chain has TRBV7-2 and TRBJ1-1, with 8 bases matching TRBD1. CDR1 is SGHTA, CDR2 FQGNSA, per germline. After removal of 1 base from V and 0 bases from J, the junction contained 1 base not matched to a gene. The CDR3 is made up of 15 amino acids. CDR3 sequence (DNA): TGTGCCAGCAGCTTAGGGGACAGGCTGAACACTGAAGCTTTCTTT. It is translated as CASSLGDRLNTEAFF.

As DNA, the CDR3 is TGTGCCAGCAGTGATACAGGGTACCCTCTTGGCGAGCAGTACTTC. It specifies CASSDTGYPLGEQYF. The chain combines TRBV6-1 with TRBJ2-7; tentative D call: TRBD1 (6 bases). The CDR3 runs to 15 residues. V gave up 3 bases and J gave up 6 bases, with 18 bases separating them. Germline V lookup: CDR1 MNHNS, CDR2 SASEGT.

In DNA, the CDR3 is TGTGCCAGCGTCACCAGGGACGAGCAGTACTTC. Its protein product is CASVTRDEQYF. The chain couples TRBV2 to TRBJ2-7; the D gene is possibly TRBD1 (5 bases). With 8 bases removed from V and 5 bases from J, the gap between germline ends came to 10 bases. This CDR3 is 11 amino acids long. CDR1 SNHLY and CDR2 FYNNEI come from the germline V gene.

The chain joins TRBV7-2 to TRBJ2-1, with 8 bases matching TRBD2. CDR3 length: 19 amino acids. Germline V gene lookup returns CDR1 SGHTA and CDR2 FQGNSA. After removal of 5 bases from V and 4 bases from J, the junction contained 19 bases not matched to a gene. CDR3 in DNA: TGTGCCAGCAGCCCGCAGGCGAGCGGGGGCCCCCCCGGTTACAATGAGCAGTTCTTC. Its translation: CASSPQASGGPPGYNEQFF.

The chain recombines TRBV28 with TRBJ1-1, with no clear D. Germline V gene data show CDR1 as MDHEN and CDR2 as SYDVKM. The CDR3 has 15 amino acids. V shed 3 bases and J shed 1 base, with 12 bases lying between them. CDR3 amino acids: CASSLGGRANTEAFF. The CDR3 DNA follows: TGTGCCAGCAGTTTGGGAGGGAGGGCGAACACTGAAGCTTTCTTT.

The V call is TRBV7-9, the J call TRBJ2-2, with D perhaps matching TRBD1 (6 bases). V lost 6 bases to trimming and J lost 2 bases, with 13 bases between them. In germline, CDR1 is SEHNR, CDR2 FQNEAQ (reference sequence). CDR3 size: 15 residues. The DNA for the CDR3 is TGTGCCAGCAGTTACCAAGGGGGTAACACCGGGGAGCTGTTTTTT. This encodes CASSYQGGNTGELFF.

This chain uses TRBV10-3 with TRBJ1-1, with 9 bases aligning to TRBD1. Germline-derived CDR1 and CDR2 are ENHRY and SYGVKD. J was trimmed by 0 bases and V by 7 bases; bases with no gene match: 9. This CDR3 is 16 amino acids long. CDR3 loop: CAIKSDRGDMNTEAFF. The CDR3 DNA reads as TGTGCCATCAAAAGCGACAGGGGGGACATGAACACTGAAGCTTTCTTT.

The chain recombines TRBV10-1 with TRBJ2-1; 15 bases align to TRBD2. CDR3 size: 20 residues. Germline values: CDR1 WNHNN, CDR2 SYGVQD (reference sequence). The trim removed 0 bases at V and 4 bases at J, leaving 10 bases unmatched. The CDR3 spells CASSESGLAGGPLEYNEQFF. In DNA form, the CDR3 reads TGCGCCAGCAGTGAGTCAGGACTAGCGGGGGGGCCCCTAGAATACAATGAGCAGTTCTTC.

The chain has TRBV5-1 and TRBJ1-4; D may be TRBD1 (6 bases). Germline lookup yields CDR1 SGHRS and CDR2 YFSETQ. The CDR3 contains 15 residues. The V and J ends lost 1 base and 7 bases respectively, with 14 bases between them. CDR3 amino acids: CASSLMGAESEKLFF. The CDR3 nucleotides are TGCGCCAGCAGCTTGATGGGGGCGGAAAGTGAAAAACTGTTTTTT.